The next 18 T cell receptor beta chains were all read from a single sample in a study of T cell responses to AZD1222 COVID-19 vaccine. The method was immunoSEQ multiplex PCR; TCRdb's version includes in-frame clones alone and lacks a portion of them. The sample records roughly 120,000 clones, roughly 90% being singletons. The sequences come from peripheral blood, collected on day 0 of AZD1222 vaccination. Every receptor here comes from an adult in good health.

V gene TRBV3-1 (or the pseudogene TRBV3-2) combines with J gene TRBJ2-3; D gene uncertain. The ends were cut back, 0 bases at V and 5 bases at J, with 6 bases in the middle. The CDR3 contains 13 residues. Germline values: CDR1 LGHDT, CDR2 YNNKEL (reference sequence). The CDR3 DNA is TGTGCCAGCAGCCAAGATTTACTAGATACGCAGTATTTT. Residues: CASSQDLLDTQYF.

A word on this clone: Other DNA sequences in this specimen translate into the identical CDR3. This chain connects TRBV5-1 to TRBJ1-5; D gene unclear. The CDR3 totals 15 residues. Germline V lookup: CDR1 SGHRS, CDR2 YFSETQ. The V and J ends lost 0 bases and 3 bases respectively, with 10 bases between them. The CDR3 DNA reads TGCGCCAGCAGCTTGGATGGGGATGACAATCAGCCCCAGCATTTT. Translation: CASSLDGDDNQPQHF.

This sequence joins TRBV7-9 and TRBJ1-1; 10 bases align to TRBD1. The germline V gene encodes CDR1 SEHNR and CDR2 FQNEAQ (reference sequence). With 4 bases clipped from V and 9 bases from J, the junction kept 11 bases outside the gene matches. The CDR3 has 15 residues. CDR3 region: CASSSDRGRNRKAFF. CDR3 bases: TGTGCCAGCAGCTCTGACAGGGGGCGTAATAGAAAAGCTTTCTTT.

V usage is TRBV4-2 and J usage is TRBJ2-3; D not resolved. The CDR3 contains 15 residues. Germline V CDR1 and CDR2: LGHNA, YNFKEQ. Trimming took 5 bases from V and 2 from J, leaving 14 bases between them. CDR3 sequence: CASSSRRAHTDTQYF. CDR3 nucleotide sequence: TGTGCCAGCAGCTCAAGAAGGGCCCACACAGATACGCAGTATTTT.

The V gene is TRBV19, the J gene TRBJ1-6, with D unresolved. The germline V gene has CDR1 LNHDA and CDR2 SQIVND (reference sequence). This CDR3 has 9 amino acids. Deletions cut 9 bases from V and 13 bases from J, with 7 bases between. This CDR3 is CASSPPLHF. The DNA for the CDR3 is TGTGCCAGCAGCCCCCCCCTCCACTTT.

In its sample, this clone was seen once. In DNA, the CDR3 is TGTGCCACCAGCAGAGATCGGCCGAGAAAGGGGGTGGAAAACACCATATATTTT. Translation: CATSRDRPRKGVENTIYF. V and J are TRBV15 and TRBJ1-3, with D maybe TRBD1 (6 bases). Germline CDR1 and CDR2: LNHNV and YYDKDF (reference sequence). This CDR3 spans 18 amino acids. Between the trimmed V and J ends, which lost 0 bases and 6 bases, there was a span of 21 bases.

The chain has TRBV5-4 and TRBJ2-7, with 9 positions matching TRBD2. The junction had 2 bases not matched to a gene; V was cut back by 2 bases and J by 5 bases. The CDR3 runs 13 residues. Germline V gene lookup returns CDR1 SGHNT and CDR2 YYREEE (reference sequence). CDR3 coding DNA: TGTGCCAGCAGCTTCGGGACTAGCAACGAGCAGTACTTC. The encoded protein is CASSFGTSNEQYF.

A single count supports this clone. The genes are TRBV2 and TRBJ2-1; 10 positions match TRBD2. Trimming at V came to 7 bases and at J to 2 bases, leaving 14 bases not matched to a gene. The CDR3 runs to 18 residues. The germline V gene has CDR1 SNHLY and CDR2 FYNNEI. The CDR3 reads CASMTLAGPLPTYNEQFF. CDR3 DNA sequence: TGTGCCAGCATGACACTAGCGGGACCCCTCCCTACCTACAATGAGCAGTTCTTC.

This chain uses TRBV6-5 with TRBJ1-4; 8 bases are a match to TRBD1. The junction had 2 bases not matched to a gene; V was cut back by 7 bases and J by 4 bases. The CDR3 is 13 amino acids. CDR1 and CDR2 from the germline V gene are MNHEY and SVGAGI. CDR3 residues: CASNGQGNEKLFF. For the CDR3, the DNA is TGTGCCAGCAATGGACAGGGTAATGAAAAACTGTTTTTT.

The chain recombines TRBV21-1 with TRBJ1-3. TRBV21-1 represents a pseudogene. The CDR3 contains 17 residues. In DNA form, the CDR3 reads TGTGCCAGCAGCAAACCAGACGTGGGCGGCTCTGGAAACACCATATATTTT. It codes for CASSKPDVGGSGNTIYF.

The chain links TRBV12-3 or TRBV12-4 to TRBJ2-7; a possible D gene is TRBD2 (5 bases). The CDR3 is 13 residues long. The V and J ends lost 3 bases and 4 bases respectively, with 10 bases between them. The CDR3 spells CASSFARRYEQYF. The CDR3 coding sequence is TGTGCCAGCAGTTTCGCGAGGAGGTACGAGCAGTACTTC.

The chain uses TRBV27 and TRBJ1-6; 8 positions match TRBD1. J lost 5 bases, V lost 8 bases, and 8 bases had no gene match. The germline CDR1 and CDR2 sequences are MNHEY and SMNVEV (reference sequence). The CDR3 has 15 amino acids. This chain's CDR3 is CASRGARGHNSPLHF. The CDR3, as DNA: TGTGCCAGCCGTGGTGCCAGGGGGCATAATTCACCCCTCCACTTT.

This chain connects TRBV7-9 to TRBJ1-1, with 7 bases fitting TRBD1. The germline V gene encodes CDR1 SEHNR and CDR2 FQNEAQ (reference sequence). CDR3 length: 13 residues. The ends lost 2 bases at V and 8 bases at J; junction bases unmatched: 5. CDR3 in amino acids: CASSLKAGGEAFF. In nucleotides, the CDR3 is TGTGCCAGCAGCTTAAAGGCAGGGGGGGAAGCTTTCTTT. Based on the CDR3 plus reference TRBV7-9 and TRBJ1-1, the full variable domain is DTGVSQNPRHKITKRGQNVTFRCDPISEHNRLYWYRQTLGQGPEFLTYFQNEAQLEKSRLLSDRFSAERPKGSFSTLEIQRTEQGDSAMYLCASSLKAGGEAFFGQGTRLTVV.

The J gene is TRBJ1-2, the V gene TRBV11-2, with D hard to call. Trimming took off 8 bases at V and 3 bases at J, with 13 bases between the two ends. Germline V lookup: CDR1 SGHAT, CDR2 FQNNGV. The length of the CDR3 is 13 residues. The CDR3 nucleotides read TGTGCCAGCGCTGGAGGGATGGACTATGGCTACACCTTC. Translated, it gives CASAGGMDYGYTF. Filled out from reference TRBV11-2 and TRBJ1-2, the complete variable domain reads EAGVAQSPRYKIIEKRQSVAFWCNPISGHATLYWYQQILGQGPKLLIQFQNNGVVDDSQLPKDRFSAERLKGVDSTLKIQPAKLEDSAVYLCASAGGMDYGYTFGSGTRLTVV.

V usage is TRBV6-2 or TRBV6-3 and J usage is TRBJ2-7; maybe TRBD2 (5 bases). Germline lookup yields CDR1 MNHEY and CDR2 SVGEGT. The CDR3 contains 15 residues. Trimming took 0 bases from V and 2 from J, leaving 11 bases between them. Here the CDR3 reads CASSYSGGYTYEQYF. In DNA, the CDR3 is TGTGCCAGCAGTTACTCGGGCGGGTATACCTACGAGCAGTACTTC.

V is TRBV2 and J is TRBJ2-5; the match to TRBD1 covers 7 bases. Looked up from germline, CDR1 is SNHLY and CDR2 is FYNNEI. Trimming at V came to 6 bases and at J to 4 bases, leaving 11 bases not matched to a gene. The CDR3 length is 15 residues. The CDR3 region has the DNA TGTGCCAGCAGCCTCCTTCAGACAGGGCTAGAGACCCAGTACTTC. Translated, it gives CASSLLQTGLETQYF.

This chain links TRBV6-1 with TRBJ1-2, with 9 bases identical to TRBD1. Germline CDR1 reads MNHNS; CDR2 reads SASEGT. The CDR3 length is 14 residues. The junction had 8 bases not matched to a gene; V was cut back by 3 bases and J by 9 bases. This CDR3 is CASSDPGTGYRYTF. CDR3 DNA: TGTGCCAGCAGTGATCCCGGGACAGGGTATCGCTACACCTTC.

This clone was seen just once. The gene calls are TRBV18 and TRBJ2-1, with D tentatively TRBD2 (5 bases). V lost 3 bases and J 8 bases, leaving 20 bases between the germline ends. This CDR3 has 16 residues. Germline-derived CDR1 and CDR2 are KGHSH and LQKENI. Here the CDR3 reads CASSPAGFHKAHEQFF. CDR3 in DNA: TGTGCCAGCTCACCGGCGGGCTTTCACAAAGCGCATGAGCAGTTCTTC. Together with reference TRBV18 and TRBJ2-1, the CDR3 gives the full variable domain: NAGVMQNPRHLVRRRGQEARLRCSPMKGHSHVYWYRQLPEEGLKFMVYLQKENIIDESGMPKERFSAEFPKEGPSILRIQQVVRGDSAAYFCASSPAGFHKAHEQFFGPGTRLTVL.